These T cell receptor beta chains were read from a single sample in a study of blood T cell repertoires in COVID-19. Only in-frame clones appear in the TCRdb table, and some are missing; sequencing was by immunoSEQ multiplex PCR. Of some 66,000 clones in the sample, roughly nine tenths were seen once. Sequencing was carried out using peripheral blood. Receptors were obtained from a human donor in a cohort sampled during active COVID-19. Both conserved end residues are part of each CDR3. A D gene is named only where the DNA matches it firmly. Not every row has a clone size; where given, it reads once, few, many or a size class.

.,.,TRBJ2-2,TRBV7-3,TGTGCCAGCAGCTTAACGCTGAGTGGGGAGCTGTTTTTT,CASSLTLSGELFF
.,.,TRBJ2-3,TRBV7-9,TGTGCCAGCAGCTTAACGGGGGGCCCCGCAGATACGCAGTATTTT,CASSLTGGPADTQYF
.,.,TRBJ2-2,TRBV2,TGTGCCAGCAGTGACGTCGGCACCGGGGAGCTGTTTTTT,CASSDVGTGELFF
.,.,TRBJ2-1,TRBV9,TGTGCCAGCAGCGTAACTTTTCGAAGCTCCTACAATGAGCAGTTCTTC,CASSVTFRSSYNEQFF
.,.,TRBJ1-1,TRBV29-1,TGCAGCGTAACTAAGGGCGGGGATAACACTGAAGTTTTCTTT,CSVTKGGDNTEVFF
once,TRBD1,TRBJ2-7,TRBV7-8,TGTGCCAGCAGCTGGGGACAGGGGTACTACGAGCAGTACTTC,CASSWGQGYYEQYF
.,TRBD1,TRBJ2-3,TRBV15,TGTGCCACCAGCTCGGACAGGGTGAACGCAGATACGCAGTATTTT,CATSSDRVNADTQYF
once,TRBD1,TRBJ2-7,TRBV7-2,TGTGCCAGCACCCCCGCCCGGACAGGGTTACACGAGCAGTACTTC,CASTPARTGLHEQYF
.,TRBD1,TRBJ1-1,TRBV19,TGTGCCAGTAGTAACCGTCAGGGGGCTTTGAACACTGAAGCTTTCTTT,CASSNRQGALNTEAFF
.,.,TRBJ2-2,TRBV28,TGTGCCAGCAGTTCCCCTCGGAAGGGAGCGAACACCGGGGAGCTGTTTTTT,CASSSPRKGANTGELFF
.,.,TRBJ1-3,TRBV7-2,TGTGCCAGCAGCGGTACAGGGATGTACTCTGGAAACACCATATATTTT,CASSGTGMYSGNTIYF
.,.,TRBJ2-2,TRBV19,TGTGCCAGTACCACAGGTACCTCGAACACCGGGGAGCTGTTTTTT,CASTTGTSNTGELFF
.,TRBD1,TRBJ2-3,TRBV18,TGTGCCAGCACAACCTCCGGGACAGGGGATTTCGATACGCAGTATTTT,CASTTSGTGDFDTQYF
.,.,TRBJ1-1,TRBV29-1,TGCAGCGTTCGGGAGGGGAACACTGAAGCTTTCTTT,CSVREGNTEAFF
.,.,TRBJ1-6,TRBV28,TGTGCCAGCAGTTTTTCTGGCGGTAATTCACCCCTCCACTTT,CASSFSGGNSPLHF
few,.,TRBJ2-7,TRBV7-9,TGTGCCAGCAGCCTCCAGGCAGGGGCCAGTAACTCCTACGAGCAGTACTTC,CASSLQAGASNSYEQYF
.,TRBD1,TRBJ1-2,TRBV11-2,TGTGCCAGCAGCCGGAGCCGGGACAGGGATGGCTACACCTTC,CASSRSRDRDGYTF
.,.,TRBJ2-3,TRBV27,TGTGCCAGCAGTCTAGGGAGTGGCGGAGATACGCAGTATTTT,CASSLGSGGDTQYF
once,.,TRBJ1-4,TRBV18,TGTGCCAGCTCACCTCGGGAGCGAGGAGAAAAACTGTTTTTT,CASSPRERGEKLFF
.,.,TRBJ2-2,TRBV29-1,TGCAGCGTTGTAATCGGGTGGAACACCGGGGAGCTGTTTTTT,CSVVIGWNTGELFF
.,.,TRBJ1-4,TRBV25-1,TGTGCCAGCAGTGCCCAGGACAGAAAGAATGAAAAACTGTTTTTT,CASSAQDRKNEKLFF
once,.,TRBJ1-1,TRBV28,TGTGCCAGCAGTTTAACTGTCAACACTGAAGCTTTCTTT,CASSLTVNTEAFF
.,TRBD1,TRBJ1-6,TRBV9,TGTGCCAGCAGCGTAGCAGGGGGTAATTCACCCCTCCACTTT,CASSVAGGNSPLHF
.,.,TRBJ2-3,TRBV7-2,TGTGCCAGCAGCTTAGTTTCCGTCGGGGGAATCACAGATACGCAGTATTTT,CASSLVSVGGITDTQYF
.,TRBD2,TRBJ2-1,TRBV5-4,TGTGCCAGCAGCTTCACTCTAGCGGGAGGGTACAATGAGCAGTTCTTC,CASSFTLAGGYNEQFF
.,.,TRBJ2-5,TRBV24-1,TGTGCCACCAGTGGAAGGGGGGGAGAGACCCAGTACTTC,CATSGRGGETQYF
once,TRBD1,TRBJ2-7,TRBV6-6,TGTGCCACCAACGACGGCACAGGGGATTCTAAGGAGCAGTACTTC,CATNDGTGDSKEQYF
.,TRBD1,TRBJ1-2,TRBV19,TGTGCCAGTAGCCCCGGGACAGGGTATGGCTACACCTTC,CASSPGTGYGYTF
.,TRBD2,TRBJ2-1,TRBV11-2,TGTGCCAGCAGCTTAGAACCGGGAGGGAATGAGCAGTTCTTC,CASSLEPGGNEQFF
.,.,TRBJ2-7,TRBV11-2,TGTGCCAGCAGCCCCGACAGGTGGAGCTCCTACGAGCAGTACTTC,CASSPDRWSSYEQYF
.,TRBD2,TRBJ2-2,TRBV6-5,TGTGCCAGCTCCCGGGGGGGGGACGGGGAGCTGTTTTTT,CASSRGGDGELFF
.,TRBD1,TRBJ1-6,TRBV20-1,TGCAGTGCTAGTCAGGGGGCTGGTAATTCACCCCTCCACTTT,CSASQGAGNSPLHF
.,.,TRBJ2-3,TRBV19,TGTGCCAGTAGTACGGACACAAGCACAGATACGCAGTATTTT,CASSTDTSTDTQYF
.,TRBD2,TRBJ2-3,TRBV2,TGTGCCAGCAGCCCCTGGGGGAGCGGGAGGAATGGAGATACGCAGTATTTT,CASSPWGSGRNGDTQYF
.,.,TRBJ2-1,TRBV6-4,TGTGCCAGCAGTCCACAGGGCTACAATGAGCAGTTCTTC,CASSPQGYNEQFF
once,.,TRBJ1-1,TRBV20-1,TGCAGTGCTCCCAGGGGAGAAGCTTTCTTT,CSAPRGEAFF
.,.,TRBJ1-1,TRBV3-1/TRBV3-2,TGTGCCAGCCGCGGACAGCAGAACACTGAAGCTTTCTTT,CASRGQQNTEAFF
.,TRBD2,TRBJ2-1,TRBV7-9,TGTGCCAGCAGCCCACACCCGGGACTAGCTAATGAGCAGTTCTTC,CASSPHPGLANEQFF
.,.,TRBJ1-2,TRBV5-1,TGCGCCAGCAGCTTAATTCTTGGGGGGTATGGCTACACCTTC,CASSLILGGYGYTF
.,TRBD2,TRBJ2-1,TRBV3-1/TRBV3-2,TGTGCCAGCAGCCGAATGGGACTAGCGGGGGAGGATGAGCAGTTCTTC,CASSRMGLAGEDEQFF
.,TRBD2,TRBJ2-7,TRBV28,TGTGCCAGCAGTTTCGGACTTGGGAGACAGGGAAGCGGGAGGCAGACCTACGAGCAGTACTTC,CASSFGLGRQGSGRQTYEQYF
.,.,TRBJ2-6,TRBV28,TGTGCCAGCAGACAACAGGGCTCTGGGGCCAACGTCCTGACTTTC,CASRQQGSGANVLTF
.,.,TRBJ2-1,TRBV4-3,TGCGCCAGCAGCCCACAAGGGGTTCGAGAAACTTTTTACAATGAGCAGTTCTTC,CASSPQGVRETFYNEQFF
.,.,TRBJ2-2,TRBV6-5,TGTGCCAGCAGTTACTCGGAGTCAAGCACCGGGGAGCTGTTTTTT,CASSYSESSTGELFF
.,TRBD2,TRBJ2-7,TRBV6-5,TGTGCCAGCAGTTACTCCGGGAGGGCCATCGAGCAGTACTTC,CASSYSGRAIEQYF
.,.,TRBJ1-1,TRBV15,TGTGCCACCAGCACATCAATGAACACTGAAGCTTTCTTT,CATSTSMNTEAFF
.,TRBD2,TRBJ2-3,TRBV19,TGTGCCAGTAGTATAGCCGCGGGAGGGCCGGCAGATACGCAGTATTTT,CASSIAAGGPADTQYF
.,TRBD2,TRBJ2-7,TRBV6-2/TRBV6-3,TGTGCCAGCAGGCCTAGCGGGACCCTTCCTAACGAGCAGTACTTC,CASRPSGTLPNEQYF
.,TRBD2,TRBJ2-5,TRBV9,TGTGCCAGCAGTTACCCCGGCGGGGGTGAACGAGAGACCCAGTACTTC,CASSYPGGGERETQYF
.,TRBD2,TRBJ2-3,TRBV4-1,TGCGCCAGCAGCGCGAGCGGGGGTACAGATACGCAGTATTTT,CASSASGGTDTQYF
.,.,TRBJ2-7,TRBV12-3/TRBV12-4,TGTGCCAGCAGAGGACTCTCCTACGAGCAGTACTTC,CASRGLSYEQYF